A single sample is the source of the 17 T cell receptor beta chains below, sequenced in a study of OX40 agonist ivuxolimab in advanced cancers. Clones were sequenced by immunoSEQ multiplex PCR, and TCRdb holds only the in-frame ones, with some missing. The sample holds tens of thousands of clones, around 90% seen once. The sequencing used CD4+ or CD8+ T cells sorted from blood, collected in a trial of the OX40 agonist ivuxolimab. The receptors originated from an adult with an advanced solid tumor such as melanoma, head and neck, liver or kidney cancer.

A word on this clone: An end of the junction does not agree with germline; a read error may underlie this. V usage is TRBV5-1 and J usage is TRBJ2-7; D is unresolved. Germline CDR1 and CDR2: SGHRS and YFSETQ. The CDR3 consists of 12 residues. In nucleotides, the CDR3 is TGTGCCAGCAGCTTGTGGGTGAACGAGCAGTACTTC. Translation gives CASSLWVNEQYF.

The chain is built from TRBV15 and TRBJ2-7, with D unclear. CDR3 length equals 15 residues. The V gene lost 2 bases and the J gene lost 2 bases, with 13 bases spanning the gap. Germline CDR1 is LNHNV and CDR2 is YYDKDF (reference sequence). The CDR3 DNA follows: TGTGCCACCAGCAGACTCGAGGTCCCTCCCTACGAGCAGTACTTC. Its protein product is CATSRLEVPPYEQYF.

This clone came up a few times. The chain joins TRBV6-6 to TRBJ2-2; no definite D call. CDR3 length equals 11 residues. V dropped 8 bases and J dropped 4 bases, with 5 bases sitting between them. CDR1 is MNHNY, CDR2 SVGAGI, per germline (reference sequence). CDR3 nucleotide sequence: TGTGCCAGCTATTTCACCGGGGAGCTGTTTTTT. Translation gives CASYFTGELFF.

V is TRBV5-1 and J is TRBJ2-3; 8 bases line up with TRBD1. CDR3 length: 14 amino acids. V shed 4 bases, J shed 4 bases, and the junction held 5 bases outside the gene matches. Germline lookup yields CDR1 SGHRS and CDR2 YFSETQ. DNA of the CDR3: TGCGCCAGCAGCCCGGGACAGGCGGCAGATACGCAGTATTTT. Protein product: CASSPGQAADTQYF.

The CDR3 spells CASSRLDRGGGETQYF. In nucleotides, the CDR3 is TGTGCCAGCAGTCGTCTGGACAGGGGAGGTGGGGAGACCCAGTACTTC. This chain links TRBV6-4 with TRBJ2-5, with 9 bases aligning to TRBD1. The V and J ends lost 5 bases and 5 bases, in that order; junction bases with no gene match: 12. CDR1 is MRHNA, CDR2 SNTAGT, per germline. The length of the CDR3 is 16 residues.

J is TRBJ2-3 and V is TRBV9; the match to TRBD1 covers 8 bases. CDR3 length equals 15 residues. Trimming cost V 0 bases and J 6 bases; bases outside gene matches: 6. CDR1 and CDR2 from the germline V gene are SGDLS and YYNGEE. The CDR3 is CASSVGAGGYDTQYF. CDR3 DNA: TGTGCCAGCAGCGTAGGCGCAGGGGGCTATGATACGCAGTATTTT.

J is TRBJ1-3 and V is TRBV18; tentative D call: TRBD1 (5 bases). The CDR3 sequence is 13 residues long. The germline V gene has CDR1 KGHSH and CDR2 LQKENI. V was shortened by 6 bases and J by 4 bases, with 10 bases between the two germline ends. The CDR3 DNA sequence: TGTGCCAGCTCGCCAGGGTCCGGAAACACCATATATTTT. Protein sequence: CASSPGSGNTIYF.

The genes are TRBV11-1 and TRBJ1-2; D perhaps matches TRBD1 (5 bases). Germline V gives CDR1 SGHAT, CDR2 FQDESV (reference sequence). The length of the CDR3 is 13 residues. V shed 5 bases and J shed 2 bases, with 9 bases lying between them. CDR3 nucleotide sequence: TGTGCCAGCAGCCGCGGGGCAAACTATGGCTACACCTTC. Its translation is CASSRGANYGYTF. Variable domain in full (rest from reference TRBV11-1 and TRBJ1-2): EAEVAQSPRYKITEKSQAVAFWCDPISGHATLYWYRQILGQGPELLVQFQDESVVDDSQLPKDRFSAERLKGVDSTLKIQPAELGDSAMYLCASSRGANYGYTFGSGTRLTVV.

This clone was observed once. Germline is not matched at one junction end, which may reflect a read error. The J gene is TRBJ2-5, the V gene TRBV5-5, with D perhaps matching TRBD1 or TRBD2 (5 bases each). Germline lookup yields CDR1 SGHKS and CDR2 YYEKEE (reference sequence). The CDR3 has 13 residues. CDR3 region: CASTLRGEETQYF. CDR3 DNA sequence: TGTGCCAGCACCTTGAGGGGTGAGGAGACCCAGTACTTC.

This sequence joins TRBV4-1 and TRBJ2-1, with TRBD2 matching over 10 bases. Germline loops: CDR1 MGHRA, CDR2 YSYEKL. This CDR3 comprises 16 residues. V gave up 2 bases and J gave up 5 bases; unmatched junction bases: 6. CDR3 bases: TGCGCCAGCAGCCAAATCAGCGGGAGGGCCGACAATGAGCAGTTCTTC. Translated, it gives CASSQISGRADNEQFF.

The CDR3 region has the DNA TGTGCCAGCAGTTGGGGCAGGAAGTATAGCAATCAGCCCCAGCATTTT. Its protein product is CASSWGRKYSNQPQHF. The rearrangement links TRBV28 to TRBJ1-5; D is perhaps TRBD1 (5 bases). Germline V gene lookup returns CDR1 MDHEN and CDR2 SYDVKM. The CDR3 totals 16 residues. The V end lost 4 bases, the J end lost 0 bases, and 13 bases lay between the germline ends. Full variable domain (remainder filled in from reference TRBV28 and TRBJ1-5): DVKVTQSSRYLVKRTGEKVFLECVQDMDHENMFWYRQDPGLGLRLIYFSYDVKMKEKGDIPEGYSVSREKKERFSLILESASTNQTSMYLCASSWGRKYSNQPQHFGDGTRLSIL.

The chain joins TRBV9 to TRBJ2-5; tentative D call: TRBD1 (5 bases). The J call may be faulty, since TRBJ2-7 better matches the DNA end. Germline assignment: CDR1 SGDLS and CDR2 YYNGEE. The CDR3 has 13 residues. Here the CDR3 reads CASSVGQGGEQYF. Here the CDR3 DNA reads TGTGCCAGCAGCGTAGGGCAGGGTGGCGAGCAGTACTTC.

In this sample, this clone turned up a few times. For the CDR3, the DNA is TGTGCCAGCAGACAGGTTGGCTACACCTTC. This translates into CASRQVGYTF. The V and J genes are TRBV28 and TRBJ1-2; maybe TRBD1 (5 bases). Germline V gene data show CDR1 as MDHEN and CDR2 as SYDVKM. The length of the CDR3 is 10 residues. The V and J ends lost 6 bases and 7 bases respectively, with 6 bases between them.

The CDR3 sequence: CASSLTGVANEQFF. The DNA for the CDR3 is TGTGCCAGCAGCTTAACAGGGGTCGCCAATGAGCAGTTCTTC. The V call is TRBV11-1, the J call TRBJ2-1, with 7 nucleotides matching TRBD1. The CDR3 spans 14 residues. The V segment lost 2 bases and the J segment 6 bases; nucleotides outside the gene matches: 4. CDR1 is SGHAT and CDR2 is FQDESV in the germline V gene (reference sequence).

Worth noting for this clone: One junction end does not reproduce the germline sequence, and a read error may be involved. The chain couples TRBV9 to TRBJ2-7, with D unresolved. Germline CDR1 reads SGDLS; CDR2 reads YYNGEE. The CDR3 runs 15 residues. The CDR3 DNA reads TGTGCCAGCAGCGTAGAACGCAGATCTAGACTCCTCTTCCACTTC. This translates into CASSVERRSRLLFHF.

The chain is built from TRBV28 and TRBJ1-2; 10 nucleotides match TRBD1. V trimming: 8 bases; J trimming: 1 base; junction bases outside the gene matches: 7. The CDR3 contains 15 residues. Germline V gives CDR1 MDHEN, CDR2 SYDVKM. In DNA, the CDR3 is TGTGCCAGCCAACGGACAGGGGGGAATAACTATGGCTACACCTTC. This codes for CASQRTGGNNYGYTF.

V usage is TRBV9 and J usage is TRBJ2-1, with a tentative D call TRBD2 (6 bases). Germline values: CDR1 SGDLS, CDR2 YYNGEE. The CDR3 length is 15 residues. V lost 5 bases and J lost 1, with 13 bases in between. The CDR3 spells CASSDRGWSYNEQFF. CDR3 DNA: TGTGCCAGCAGTGACCGGGGGTGGTCCTACAATGAGCAGTTCTTC. Complete variable domain (other parts from reference TRBV9 and TRBJ2-1): DSGVTQTPKHLITATGQRVTLRCSPRSGDLSVYWYQQSLDQGLQFLIQYYNGEERAKGNILERFSAQQFPDLHSELNLSSLELGDSALYFCASSDRGWSYNEQFFGPGTRLTVL.